This T cell receptor (beta chain) was sequenced during a study of blood T cells in healthy people across ages. Whole-study results and caveats: Expanded clonotype shifts may have been confounded, as the donors had an unknown CMV status.

Healthy Russian Caucasian donors spanned ages about 6 to 95 years. This clonotype came up a few times. Its antigen is as yet unknown. PCR was performed a second time for 7 to 11 cycles using a sample-barcoded 5' primer and a J-beta primer mix. A template-switch adaptor that had 12 random nucleotides put a tag on each cDNA molecule. One entry per CDR3 protein, called by TCRdb with MiXCR from the 5' RACE reads. This table has about 830,000 distinct CDR3 sequences, around two thirds appearing once. Germline V lookup: CDR1 LGHDT, CDR2 YNNKEL (reference sequence). This CDR3 has 15 amino acids. Trimming pared 4 bases from V and 4 bases from J, leaving 17 bases between.

The receptor comes from a man aged 30 to 45 in good health. What was sequenced was blood. The genes are TRBV3-1 and TRBJ2-7; tentatively, D is TRBD1 or TRBD2 (5 bases each). CDR3 protein: CASSPPGRGVYEQYF. The CDR3, as DNA: TGTGCCAGCAGCCCCCCTGGCCGGGGCGTGTACGAGCAGTACTTC.